This T cell receptor (beta chain) derives from a study of blood T cell repertoires in COVID-19 (dated by TCRdb to about 2020). Background for the entire study: Collaborator samples came from the United States, Italy and Spain and covered acute and convalescent phases of COVID-19. The repertoires were released in a freely available public database meant as a resource for research on the immune response to SARS-CoV-2. The dataset comprised deeply sampled blood TCRbeta repertoires from subjects exposed to, actively infected with, or recovered from COVID-19. The material from the prospective study consisted of cDNA or gDNA derived from T cells, B-cell-depleted T cells, or PBMCs. Nearly every sample came with metadata listing a de-identified subject ID, COVID-19 status, age in years and sex. The samples were drawn from the first 160 participants of the ongoing ImmuneRACE study and from under 1,500 subjects provided by 6 global collaborators. Where HLA class I and class II types were available, the types were taken from metadata supplied by the sample provider, not from assay-based typing.

Paper-wide results and their limitations: The amount of clinical and demographic metadata varied by source and participant and was provided uncurated.

The cysteine opens and the phenylalanine closes a CDR3 of 16 amino acids. Solely the CDR3 DNA is kept, with 48 bases framed from the first base. Trimmed from V: 1 base; trimmed from J: 0 bases; junction bases lacking a gene match: 0. Sequences SGHAT (CDR1) and FQNNGV (CDR2) are obtained from the germline V gene. The collaborating institutions used their own protocols to collect whole blood in K2EDTA tubes. For TCRbeta analysis, collaborators shipped samples in one of three forms: frozen whole blood, isolated PBMCs, or DNA extracted from either of those sample types. In the case of this clone: The target of this receptor is not known. The record has no base qualities; no much larger clone is one base away.

The immunoSEQ Assay, a bias-controlled multiplex PCR, was used to amplify TCRbeta CDR3 regions from genomic DNA. For the original study's pipeline: Nucleated cell counts per sample were estimated from amplification of reference gene primers within the assay. To quantify the absolute abundance of each unique TCRbeta CDR3 rearrangement, sequence reads were collapsed and filtered. Productive Simpson clonality was computed per sample as the square root of Simpson's diversity index over productive rearrangements. The table comes from immuneACCESS by way of TCRdb, which keeps in-frame sequences with V and J called. Part of the clones is missing from these tables; in studies checked, under half for an unresolved V gene and the rest for unknown reasons. V, J and clone size derive from that table, while D and trimming were established from the DNA sequence. The sample data list 53,000 or so clones, and about 75% of these were observed just once. The top ten clonotypes cover more than 20% of the sample.

The source material was peripheral blood. The sequence was obtained from a middle-aged man with active or convalescent COVID-19. The sequence is built from TRBV11-2 and TRBJ2-3, with 11 bases matching TRBD2. The DNA reads as follows: TGTGCCAGCAGCTTAGGGACTAGCGGGAGCACAGATACGCAGTATTTT. Its translation is CASSLGTSGSTDTQYF.